The rows below give T cell receptor beta chains drawn from one sample of a study of identical twins. Each CDR3 protein gets one entry after TCRdb re-called the 5' RACE reads with MiXCR. Here the sample spans about 570,000 distinct CDR3 sequences, approximately 9.6% being singletons. This same sample was also taken into another study, of yellow fever vaccine responses in identical twins.

Material: PBMCs. Every receptor here comes from a young woman in good health. CDR3s include the opening cysteine and the closing phenylalanine or tryptophan. Fields, in order: V gene, J gene, D gene, clone size, CDR3 protein, CDR3 DNA. A D gene is named only where the DNA matches it firmly. Rows give clone size only sometimes, using once, few, many, or a class for an expanded clone.

>TRBV7-6|TRBJ2-2|TRBD2|few
CASSFGVASGGTHTGELFF
TGTGCCAGCAGCTTCGGAGTGGCTAGCGGGGGCACTCACACCGGGGAGCTGTTTTTT
>TRBV2|TRBJ1-5|NA|few
CASNGNSNQPQHF
TGTGCCAGCAACGGTAATAGCAATCAGCCCCAGCATTTT
>TRBV9|TRBJ2-2|NA|many
CASSVGVNTGELFF
TGTGCCAGCTCGGTTGGAGTGAACACCGGGGAGCTGTTTTTT
>TRBV12-3/TRBV12-4|TRBJ2-6|TRBD1|NA
CASSYRQGANSGANVLTF
TGTGCCAGCAGTTATCGACAGGGGGCCAACTCTGGGGCCAACGTCCTGACTTTC
>TRBV29-1|TRBJ2-1|NA|many
CSVHVWSYNEQFF
TGCAGCGTTCATGTATGGTCCTACAATGAGCAGTTCTTC
>TRBV4-3|TRBJ2-1|NA|few
CASSQSSVPYNEQFF
TGCGCCAGCAGCCAGAGTTCCGTCCCCTACAATGAGCAGTTCTTC
>TRBV2|TRBJ2-3|TRBD1|NA
CASSGTGAPGTDTQYF
TGTGCCAGCAGTGGGACAGGAGCCCCGGGAACAGATACGCAGTATTTT
>TRBV20-1|TRBJ1-5|NA|NA
CSASPGASQPQHF
TGCAGTGCCAGCCCCGGCGCAAGTCAGCCCCAGCATTTT
>TRBV7-8|TRBJ2-7|NA|NA
CASSLVVWGLSSYEQYF
TGTGCCAGCAGCTTAGTCGTCTGGGGACTTAGCTCCTACGAGCAGTACTTC
>TRBV27|TRBJ2-3|TRBD1|NA
CASSQGARADTQYF
TGTGCCAGCAGCCAGGGGGCGCGGGCAGATACGCAGTATTTT
>TRBV20-1|TRBJ2-1|NA|many
CSAQRGNEQFF
TGCAGTGCCCAAAGGGGTAATGAGCAGTTCTTC
>TRBV6-1|TRBJ2-5|NA|NA
CASSPLREWGETQYF
TGTGCCAGCAGCCCTCTCAGGGAATGGGGAGAGACCCAGTACTTC
>TRBV7-9|TRBJ2-3|NA|NA
CASCAGSTDTQYF
TGTGCCAGTTGTGCGGGAAGCACAGATACGCAGTATTTT
>TRBV24-1|TRBJ1-5|TRBD1|NA
CATSERGRNNQPQHF
TGTGCCACCAGTGAAAGGGGGCGGAACAATCAGCCCCAGCATTTT
>TRBV20-1|TRBJ2-5|TRBD1|few
CSGRQGKETQYF
TGCAGTGGGAGACAGGGGAAAGAGACCCAGTACTTC